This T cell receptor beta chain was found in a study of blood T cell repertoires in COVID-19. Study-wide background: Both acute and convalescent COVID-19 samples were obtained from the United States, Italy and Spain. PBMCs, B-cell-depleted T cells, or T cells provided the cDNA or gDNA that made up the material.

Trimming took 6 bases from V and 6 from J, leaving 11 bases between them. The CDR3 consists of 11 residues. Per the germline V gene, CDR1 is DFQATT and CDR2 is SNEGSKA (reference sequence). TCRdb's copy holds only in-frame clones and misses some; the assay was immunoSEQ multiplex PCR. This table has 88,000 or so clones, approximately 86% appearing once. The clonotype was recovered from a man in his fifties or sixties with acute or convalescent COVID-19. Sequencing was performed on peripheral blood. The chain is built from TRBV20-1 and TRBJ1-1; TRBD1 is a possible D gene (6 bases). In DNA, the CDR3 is TGCAGTGCGACCACAGGGTCTGAAGCTTTCTTT. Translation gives CSATTGSEAFF.